Each of the 8 T cell receptor beta chains below was sequenced from the same sample in a study of beta chain features in type 1 diabetes. Study-wide findings and caveats: Type 1 diabetes patients showed a moderate but significant shortening of TCRB CDR3s in all four CD4+ subsets.

TCRB transcripts that were expressed got sequenced, as all of the isolated RNA had been reverse transcribed. The method was immunoSEQ multiplex PCR; TCRdb's version includes in-frame clones alone and lacks a portion of them. The sample carries 600,000 to 700,000 clones, roughly 13% recorded once. These receptors lack a known antigen. The sequenced sample was naive CD4+ T cells from blood. The receptors come from a man aged 18 to 29 with type 1 diabetes.

In regard to this clone: Additional DNA sequences in this sample encode the identical CDR3. The chain couples TRBV7-9 to TRBJ1-1, with 8 bases identical to TRBD1. V lost 5 bases, J lost 2 bases, and 1 base stayed unmatched. This CDR3 spans 13 amino acids. Germline CDR1 is SEHNR and CDR2 is FQNEAQ (reference sequence). The CDR3 here is CASSQGANTEAFF. The CDR3, as DNA: TGTGCCAGCAGCCAGGGGGCTAACACTGAAGCTTTCTTT.

The rearrangement uses TRBV5-1 and TRBJ2-1; perhaps TRBD1 as D (5 bases). Deletions cut 0 bases from V and 3 bases from J, with 10 bases between. Germline V CDR1 and CDR2: SGHRS, YFSETQ. The CDR3 loop spans 15 amino acids. In DNA form, the CDR3 reads TGCGCCAGCAGCTTGGATCCAGGGAACTACAATGAGCAGTTCTTC. Translation gives CASSLDPGNYNEQFF.

The chain links TRBV30 to TRBJ1-4, with D hard to call. Between the trimmed V and J ends, which lost 4 bases and 0 bases, there was a span of 15 bases. The CDR3 has 16 amino acids. CDR1 GTSNPN and CDR2 SVGIG come from the germline V gene (reference sequence). CDR3 sequence (DNA): TGTGCCTGGACCCGTAAGCCCCTAGCAACTAATGAAAAACTGTTTTTT. Residues: CAWTRKPLATNEKLFF.

In this sample, this clone turned up a few times. The chain has TRBV5-1 and TRBJ1-3; the D gene is possibly TRBD1 (5 bases). Trimming shortened V by 0 bases and J by 1 base, and 14 bases separated the two germline ends. CDR3 length equals 17 residues. From germline, CDR1 is SGHRS and CDR2 YFSETQ. Written as DNA, the CDR3 is TGCGCCAGCAGCTTGGTTGGGACTGCAGGATCTGGAAACACCATATATTTT. This encodes CASSLVGTAGSGNTIYF.

V usage is TRBV2 and J usage is TRBJ1-5, with D maybe TRBD1 (6 bases). This CDR3 has 12 residues. The germline V and J ends were trimmed by 6 bases and 6 bases, with 9 bases remaining between them. Germline loops: CDR1 SNHLY, CDR2 FYNNEI. DNA of the CDR3: TGTGCCAGCAGGGGGGGCAGTCAGCCCCAGCATTTT. Translated, it gives CASRGGSQPQHF.

The chain joins TRBV11-2 to TRBJ2-7; D is undetermined. The CDR3 sequence is 12 residues long. Trimming removed 2 bases from V and 4 bases from J, with 6 bases in between. From germline, CDR1 is SGHAT and CDR2 FQNNGV. CDR3 bases: TGTGCCAGCAGCTTATCTGGGTACGAGCAGTACTTC. Protein sequence: CASSLSGYEQYF.

The genes are TRBV18 and TRBJ1-6; D gene uncertain. Trimming cost V 0 bases and J 7 bases, with 7 bases left between them. In germline, CDR1 is KGHSH, CDR2 LQKENI. The CDR3 runs 14 residues. In DNA form, the CDR3 reads TGTGCCAGCTCACCACCGGTGTCCAATTCACCCCTCCACTTT. Translation: CASSPPVSNSPLHF.

This chain joins TRBV6-5 and TRBJ1-3, with 7 bases matching TRBD1. Germline CDR1 and CDR2: MNHEY and SVGAGI. Germline trimming cut 5 bases from V and 2 bases from J; bases unmatched to any gene: 3. The CDR3 spans 14 residues. CDR3 protein: CASSEGTAGNTIYF. CDR3 DNA: TGTGCCAGCAGTGAGGGGACAGCTGGAAACACCATATATTTT.